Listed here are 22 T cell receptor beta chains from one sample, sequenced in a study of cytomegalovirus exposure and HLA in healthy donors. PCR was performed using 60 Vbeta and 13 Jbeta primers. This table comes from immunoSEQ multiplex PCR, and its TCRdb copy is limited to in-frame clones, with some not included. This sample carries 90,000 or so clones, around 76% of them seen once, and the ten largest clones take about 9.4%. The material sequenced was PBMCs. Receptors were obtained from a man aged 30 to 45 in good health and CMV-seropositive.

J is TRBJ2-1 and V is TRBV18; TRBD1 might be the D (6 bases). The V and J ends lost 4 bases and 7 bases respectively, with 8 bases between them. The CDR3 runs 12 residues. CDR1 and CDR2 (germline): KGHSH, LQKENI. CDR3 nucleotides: TGTGCCAGCTCACGACAGGAAAATGAGCAGTTCTTC. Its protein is CASSRQENEQFF. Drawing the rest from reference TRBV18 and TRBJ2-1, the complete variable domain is NAGVMQNPRHLVRRRGQEARLRCSPMKGHSHVYWYRQLPEEGLKFMVYLQKENIIDESGMPKERFSAEFPKEGPSILRIQQVVRGDSAAYFCASSRQENEQFFGPGTRLTVL.

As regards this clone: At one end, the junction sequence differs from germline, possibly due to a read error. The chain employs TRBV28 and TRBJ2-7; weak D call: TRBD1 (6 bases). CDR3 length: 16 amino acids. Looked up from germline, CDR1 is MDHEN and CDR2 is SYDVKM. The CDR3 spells CASSVLDGTSGYGQYF. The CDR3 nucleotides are TGTGCCAGCAGCGTGCTAGATGGGACATCCGGCTACGGGCAGTACTTC.

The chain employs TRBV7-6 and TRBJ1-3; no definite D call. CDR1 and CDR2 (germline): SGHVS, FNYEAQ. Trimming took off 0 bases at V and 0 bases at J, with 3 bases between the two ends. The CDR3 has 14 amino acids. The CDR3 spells CASSLAGSGNTIYF. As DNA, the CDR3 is TGTGCCAGCAGCTTAGCCGGCTCTGGAAACACCATATATTTT.

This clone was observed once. CDR3 sequence reads: CASDGGEKVTNEKLFF. In nucleotides, the CDR3 is TGTGCCAGCGATGGGGGGGAGAAAGTAACTAATGAAAAACTGTTTTTT. The rearrangement uses TRBV2 and TRBJ1-4, with a tentative D call TRBD1 (5 bases). The V and J ends lost 8 bases and 1 base respectively, with 17 bases between them. This CDR3 has 16 amino acids. From germline, CDR1 is SNHLY and CDR2 FYNNEI.

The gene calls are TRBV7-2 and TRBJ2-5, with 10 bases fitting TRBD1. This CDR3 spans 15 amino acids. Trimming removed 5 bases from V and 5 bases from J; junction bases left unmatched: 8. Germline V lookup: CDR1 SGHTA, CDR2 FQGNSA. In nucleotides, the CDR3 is TGTGCCAGCAGCCTACCGACAGGGGGCGCGGAGACCCAGTACTTC. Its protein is CASSLPTGGAETQYF.

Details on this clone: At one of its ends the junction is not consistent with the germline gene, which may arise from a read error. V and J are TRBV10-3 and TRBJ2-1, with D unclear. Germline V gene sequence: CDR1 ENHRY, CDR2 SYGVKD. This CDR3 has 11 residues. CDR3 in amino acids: CAISDYHEQFF. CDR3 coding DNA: TGTGCCATCAGTGACTACCATGAGCAGTTCTTC.

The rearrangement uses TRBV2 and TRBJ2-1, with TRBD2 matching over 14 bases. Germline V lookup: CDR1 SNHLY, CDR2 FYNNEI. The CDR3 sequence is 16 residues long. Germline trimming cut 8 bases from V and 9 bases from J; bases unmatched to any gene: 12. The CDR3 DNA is TGTGCCAGCCGGACTAGCGGGGGGACCAGGGGTGGTGAGCAGTTCTTC. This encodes CASRTSGGTRGGEQFF.

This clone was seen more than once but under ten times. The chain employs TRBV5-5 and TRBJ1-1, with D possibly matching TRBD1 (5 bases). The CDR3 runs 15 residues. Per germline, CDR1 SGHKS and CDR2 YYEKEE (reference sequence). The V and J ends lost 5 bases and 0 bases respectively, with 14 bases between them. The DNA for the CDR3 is TGTGCCAGCAGGTGGGGGAGGGAAGTGAACACTGAAGCTTTCTTT. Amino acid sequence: CASRWGREVNTEAFF.

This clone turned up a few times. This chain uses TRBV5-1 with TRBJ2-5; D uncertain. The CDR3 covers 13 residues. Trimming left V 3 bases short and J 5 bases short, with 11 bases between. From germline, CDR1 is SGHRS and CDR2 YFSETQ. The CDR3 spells CASSSGSVETQYF. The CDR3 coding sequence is TGCGCCAGCAGCTCCGGGTCCGTGGAGACCCAGTACTTC.

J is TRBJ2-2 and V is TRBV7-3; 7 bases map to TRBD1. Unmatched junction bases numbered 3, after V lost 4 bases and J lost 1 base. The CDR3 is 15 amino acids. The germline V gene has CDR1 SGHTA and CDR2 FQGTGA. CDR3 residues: CASSSRQGNTGELFF. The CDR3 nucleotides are TGTGCCAGCAGCTCCCGACAGGGGAACACCGGGGAGCTGTTTTTT.

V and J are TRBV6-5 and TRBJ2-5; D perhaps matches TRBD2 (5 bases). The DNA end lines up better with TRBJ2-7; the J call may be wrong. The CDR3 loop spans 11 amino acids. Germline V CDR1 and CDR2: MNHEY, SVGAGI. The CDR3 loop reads CASSGDYEQYF. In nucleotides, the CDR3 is TGTGCCAGCAGCGGGGACTACGAGCAGTACTTC.

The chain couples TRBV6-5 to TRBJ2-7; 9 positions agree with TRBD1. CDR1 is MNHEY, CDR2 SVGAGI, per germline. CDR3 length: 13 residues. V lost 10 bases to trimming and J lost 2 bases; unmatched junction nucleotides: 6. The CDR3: CATKGTGPYEQYF. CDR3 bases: TGTGCCACCAAGGGGACAGGGCCCTACGAGCAGTACTTC.

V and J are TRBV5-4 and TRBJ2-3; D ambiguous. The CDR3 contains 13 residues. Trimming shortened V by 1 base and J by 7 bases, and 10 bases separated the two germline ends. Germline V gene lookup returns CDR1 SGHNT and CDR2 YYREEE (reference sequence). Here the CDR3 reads CASSLSETNTQYF. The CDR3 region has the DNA TGTGCCAGCAGCTTGTCCGAGACAAATACGCAGTATTTT.

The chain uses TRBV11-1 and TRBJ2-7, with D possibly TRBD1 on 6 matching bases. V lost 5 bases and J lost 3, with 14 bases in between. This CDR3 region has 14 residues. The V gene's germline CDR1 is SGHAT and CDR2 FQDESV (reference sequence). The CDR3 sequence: CASSPPGHLYEQYF. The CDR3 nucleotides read TGTGCCAGCAGCCCACCGGGACACCTCTACGAGCAGTACTTC. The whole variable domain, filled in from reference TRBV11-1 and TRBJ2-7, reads EAEVAQSPRYKITEKSQAVAFWCDPISGHATLYWYRQILGQGPELLVQFQDESVVDDSQLPKDRFSAERLKGVDSTLKIQPAELGDSAMYLCASSPPGHLYEQYFGPGTRLTVT.

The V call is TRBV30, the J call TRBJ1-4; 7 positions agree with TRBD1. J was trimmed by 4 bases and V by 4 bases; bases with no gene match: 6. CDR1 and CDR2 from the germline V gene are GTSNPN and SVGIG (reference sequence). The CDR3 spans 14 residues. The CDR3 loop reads CAWTRGQSNEKLFF. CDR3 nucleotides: TGTGCCTGGACCAGGGGACAGAGTAATGAAAAACTGTTTTTT.

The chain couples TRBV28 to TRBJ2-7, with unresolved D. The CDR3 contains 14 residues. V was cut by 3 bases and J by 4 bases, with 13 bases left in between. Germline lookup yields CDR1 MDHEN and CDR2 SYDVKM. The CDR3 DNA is TGTGCCAGCAGTTTCACAGTTGACCTGTACGAGCAGTACTTC. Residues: CASSFTVDLYEQYF.

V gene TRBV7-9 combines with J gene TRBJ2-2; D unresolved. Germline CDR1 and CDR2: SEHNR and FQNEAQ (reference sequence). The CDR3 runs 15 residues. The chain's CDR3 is CSTPRQLTNTGELFF. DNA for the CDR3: TGTTCCACCCCGAGACAATTAACGAACACCGGGGAGCTGTTTTTT.

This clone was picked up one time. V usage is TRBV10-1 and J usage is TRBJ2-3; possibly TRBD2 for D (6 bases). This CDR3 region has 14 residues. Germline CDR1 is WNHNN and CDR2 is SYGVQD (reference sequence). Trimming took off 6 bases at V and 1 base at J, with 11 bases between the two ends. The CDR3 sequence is CASRRKRGTDTQYF. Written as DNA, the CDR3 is TGCGCCAGCAGACGTAAGCGGGGCACAGATACGCAGTATTTT.

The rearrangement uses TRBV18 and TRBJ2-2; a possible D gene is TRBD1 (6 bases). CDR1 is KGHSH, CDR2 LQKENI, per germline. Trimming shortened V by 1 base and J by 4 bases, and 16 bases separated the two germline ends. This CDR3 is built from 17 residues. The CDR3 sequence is CASSPQPTGAGTGELFF. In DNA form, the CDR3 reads TGTGCCAGCTCACCACAACCGACAGGTGCGGGCACCGGGGAGCTGTTTTTT.

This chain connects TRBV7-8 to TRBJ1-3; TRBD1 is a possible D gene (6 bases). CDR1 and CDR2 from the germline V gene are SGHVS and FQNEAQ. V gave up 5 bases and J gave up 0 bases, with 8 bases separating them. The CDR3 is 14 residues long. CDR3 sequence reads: CASSRQASGNTIYF. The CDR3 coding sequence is TGTGCCAGCAGCCGACAGGCCTCTGGAAACACCATATATTTT.

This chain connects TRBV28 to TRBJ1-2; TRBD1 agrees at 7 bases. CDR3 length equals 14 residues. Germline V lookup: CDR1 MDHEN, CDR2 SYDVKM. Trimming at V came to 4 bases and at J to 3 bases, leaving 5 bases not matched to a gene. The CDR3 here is CASSYGTAHYGYTF. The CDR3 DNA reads TGTGCCAGCAGTTACGGGACAGCTCACTATGGCTACACCTTC.

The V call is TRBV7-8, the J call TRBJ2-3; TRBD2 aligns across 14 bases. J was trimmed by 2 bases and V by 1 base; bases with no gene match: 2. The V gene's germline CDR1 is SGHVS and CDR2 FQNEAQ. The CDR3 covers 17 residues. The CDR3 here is CASSLGLAGGFTDTQYF. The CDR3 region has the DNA TGTGCCAGCAGCTTAGGACTAGCGGGGGGGTTCACAGATACGCAGTATTTT.